This T cell receptor (beta chain) appears in the sequencing data of a study of blood T cell repertoires in COVID-19. Sequenced by immunoSEQ multiplex PCR; TCRdb stores in-frame clones only, minus some. The table lists roughly 280,000 clones, roughly 80% of them singletons. The sequence came from a man in his sixties with acute or convalescent COVID-19. Sequencing used peripheral blood.

In nucleotides, the CDR3 is TGTGCCAGTACCAACGCCGGAGGGAATAGCAATCAGCCCCAGCATTTT. Translation: CASTNAGGNSNQPQHF. This chain links TRBV19 with TRBJ1-5; D is unresolved. Germline CDR1 LNHDA, CDR2 SQIVND (reference sequence). The CDR3 contains 16 residues. V lost 7 bases and J 0 bases, leaving 16 bases between the germline ends.